This T cell receptor beta chain was sequenced for a study of T-cell reconstitution after alpha-beta-depleted transplantation in children. The CDR3 sequence is 13 residues long. A library of TCRbeta sequences, prepared with unique molecular identifiers, was generated. Via MiXCR, TCRdb re-called the PCR reads, giving one row per CDR3 protein. The sample contains approximately 640,000 distinct CDR3 sequences, roughly 17% of which appear only once. This clonotype was sampled from a human donor who donated a stem cell graft to a child with acute myeloid leukemia. The sample here was PBMCs from the stem cell graft donor, taken from the stem cell graft. This chain links TRBV12-2 with TRBJ2-2. TRBV12-2 is annotated as a pseudogene. In nucleotides, the CDR3 is TGTGCAGTCGCCGACGGACCGACCGGGGAGCTGTTTTTT. This sequence encodes CAVADGPTGELFF.